The 26 T cell receptor beta chains in this list originate from one sample, sequenced in a study of graft-versus-host responses after intestinal transplantation. Generated by immunoSEQ multiplex PCR, the TCRdb table keeps only in-frame clones and is missing some. This sample has some 12,000 clones, with around four fifths found just once. Specimen: PBMCs, collected approximately 130 days after transplant. The receptors here all came from a human patient who received an intestinal transplant, so some T cells may come from the graft donor.

This clone was observed a few times. The rearrangement joins TRBV6-4 to TRBJ2-3; D gene unclear. The CDR3 length is 15 residues. Germline V gene data show CDR1 as MRHNA and CDR2 as SNTAGT. Trimming took off 0 bases at V and 4 bases at J, with 11 bases between the two ends. For the CDR3, the DNA is TGTGCCAGCAGTGACTCCTTTCAGGTTGCAGATACGCAGTATTTT. Translating it yields CASSDSFQVADTQYF.

The chain links TRBV4-2 to TRBJ2-1; 8 nucleotides match TRBD2. This CDR3 contains 16 residues. Germline V lookup: CDR1 LGHNA, CDR2 YNFKEQ. Germline trimming cut 2 bases from V and 9 bases from J; bases unmatched to any gene: 12. The CDR3 region has the DNA TGTGCCAGCAGCCAAACCCTCCTTACGGGGGGGCGTGAGCAGTTCTTC. It yields the protein CASSQTLLTGGREQFF.

This clone has a handful of counts. The chain joins TRBV27 to TRBJ2-7; TRBD2 is a possible D gene (5 bases). CDR1 is MNHEY and CDR2 is SMNVEV in the germline V gene (reference sequence). Trimming cost V 4 bases and J 3 bases, with 16 bases left between them. The CDR3 is 15 amino acids. CDR3 in DNA: TGTGCCAGCAGTTCGGTGGCGGCCGGGGACTACGAGCAGTACTTC. Amino acids: CASSSVAAGDYEQYF.

V is TRBV7-9 and J is TRBJ2-7; D unclear. CDR1 and CDR2 from the germline V gene are SEHNR and FQNEAQ (reference sequence). Trimming took off 4 bases at V and 4 bases at J, with 8 bases between the two ends. The CDR3 is made up of 12 amino acids. In DNA form, the CDR3 reads TGTGCCAGCAGCTCCCAAAATTACGAGCAGTACTTC. Its protein product is CASSSQNYEQYF.

The chain recombines TRBV7-9 with TRBJ1-2; 7 bases are shared with TRBD1. V shed 5 bases, J shed 4 bases, and the junction held 10 bases outside the gene matches. The CDR3 spans 15 residues. The germline V gene encodes CDR1 SEHNR and CDR2 FQNEAQ (reference sequence). The CDR3 region is CASSPIRGGGYGYTF. The CDR3 region has the DNA TGTGCCAGCAGCCCAATAAGAGGGGGCGGCTATGGCTACACCTTC.

The chain carries TRBV15 and TRBJ1-5; D is undetermined. The CDR3 length is 13 residues. Between the trimmed V and J ends, which lost 0 bases and 5 bases, there was a span of 5 bases. The germline V gene has CDR1 LNHNV and CDR2 YYDKDF (reference sequence). CDR3 protein: CATSRDPDQPQHF. The CDR3 DNA reads as TGTGCCACCAGCAGAGATCCCGATCAGCCCCAGCATTTT. The full variable domain, rest sourced from reference TRBV15 and TRBJ1-5, is DAMVIQNPRYQVTQFGKPVTLSCSQTLNHNVMYWYQQKSSQAPKLLFHYYDKDFNNEADTPDNFQSRRPNTSFCFLDIRSPGLGDTAMYLCATSRDPDQPQHFGDGTRLSIL.

The chain joins TRBV7-8 to TRBJ1-4, with 7 bases aligning to TRBD1. J gave up 5 bases and V 4 bases, and 7 bases lay outside the gene matches. Germline-derived CDR1 and CDR2 are SGHVS and FQNEAQ. The CDR3 spans 15 residues. The CDR3 protein is CASSWPGTENEKLFF. CDR3 in DNA: TGTGCCAGCAGCTGGCCCGGGACAGAAAATGAAAAACTGTTTTTT.

The chain recombines TRBV5-1 with TRBJ2-4, with D tentatively TRBD2 (5 bases). Germline CDR1 and CDR2: SGHRS and YFSETQ. V was pared by 0 bases and J by 0 bases, with 10 bases between. The CDR3 is made up of 16 amino acids. In DNA form, the CDR3 reads TGCGCCAGCAGCTTGGCCGGTGCGGGAGCCAAAAACATTCAGTACTTC. Translation gives CASSLAGAGAKNIQYF.

The chain employs TRBV18 and TRBJ1-1, with D hard to call. Deletions cut 2 bases from V and 1 base from J, with 8 bases between. The CDR3 length is 14 residues. CDR1 KGHSH and CDR2 LQKENI come from the germline V gene. The CDR3 sequence: CASSPLGKNTEAFF. In DNA, the CDR3 is TGTGCCAGCTCACCATTAGGAAAGAACACTGAAGCTTTCTTT. Combining the CDR3 with reference TRBV18 and TRBJ1-1 gives the whole variable domain NAGVMQNPRHLVRRRGQEARLRCSPMKGHSHVYWYRQLPEEGLKFMVYLQKENIIDESGMPKERFSAEFPKEGPSILRIQQVVRGDSAAYFCASSPLGKNTEAFFGQGTRLTVV.

J is TRBJ1-6 and V is TRBV27; D is unclear. Trimming shortened V by 6 bases and J by 9 bases, and 12 bases separated the two germline ends. Germline CDR1 is MNHEY and CDR2 is SMNVEV (reference sequence). The CDR3 is 13 residues long. The CDR3: CASRIANSSPLHF. DNA for the CDR3: TGTGCCAGCAGGATCGCCAATTCTTCACCCCTCCACTTT.

This clone came up once. This sequence joins TRBV14 and TRBJ1-2; 9 bases line up with TRBD1. The CDR3 covers 17 residues. Germline CDR1 reads SGHDN; CDR2 reads FVKESK. The J segment lost 6 bases and the V segment lost 1 base, leaving 12 bases of the junction unmatched. The CDR3 region is CASSQGGTGLLRDGYTF. The CDR3 DNA follows: TGTGCCAGCAGCCAAGGTGGGACAGGGCTTCTCCGGGATGGCTACACCTTC.

This clone occurred a few times. The chain links TRBV18 to TRBJ1-5, with D perhaps matching TRBD1 (6 bases). This CDR3 region has 15 residues. The V end lost 4 bases, the J end lost 4 bases, and 14 bases lay between the germline ends. CDR1 KGHSH and CDR2 LQKENI come from the germline V gene. For the CDR3, the DNA is TGTGCCAGCTCACTACAGGACAGCATAAATCAGCCCCAGCATTTT. Its protein is CASSLQDSINQPQHF. The entire variable domain, with the rest obtained from reference TRBV18 and TRBJ1-5, is as follows: NAGVMQNPRHLVRRRGQEARLRCSPMKGHSHVYWYRQLPEEGLKFMVYLQKENIIDESGMPKERFSAEFPKEGPSILRIQQVVRGDSAAYFCASSLQDSINQPQHFGDGTRLSIL.

The chain uses TRBV28 and TRBJ2-7; 9 bases fit TRBD2. CDR1 and CDR2 from the germline V gene are MDHEN and SYDVKM. The CDR3 is made up of 14 amino acids. V shed 6 bases and J 0 bases; nucleotides not matched to a gene: 3. The CDR3 DNA reads TGTGCCAGCAGGGTTAGCGGGAGCTCCTACGAGCAGTACTTC. It specifies CASRVSGSSYEQYF.

CDR3 amino acids: CASSVSGGVRYNEQFF. As DNA, the CDR3 is TGTGCCAGCAGCGTTAGCGGGGGGGTGCGGTACAATGAGCAGTTCTTC. The J gene is TRBJ2-1, the V gene TRBV7-3; 11 bases align to TRBD2. Germline values: CDR1 SGHTA, CDR2 FQGTGA. The CDR3 has 16 residues. V lost 5 bases to trimming and J lost 4 bases; unmatched junction nucleotides: 7.

The genes are TRBV10-3 and TRBJ1-2; weak D call: TRBD1 (5 bases). The V gene lost 0 bases and the J gene lost 4 bases, with 6 bases spanning the gap. Germline V CDR1 and CDR2: ENHRY, SYGVKD. The CDR3 contains 13 residues. CDR3 in DNA: TGTGCCATCAGTGAGTCGCAGGGCTATGGCTACACCTTC. It yields the protein CAISESQGYGYTF.

The CDR3 region is CASSSKRESSEETQYF. For the CDR3, the DNA is TGTGCCAGCAGTTCCAAGCGGGAGTCCTCCGAGGAGACCCAGTACTTC. The chain is built from TRBV2 and TRBJ2-5; 8 bases fit TRBD2. CDR1 and CDR2 (germline): SNHLY, FYNNEI. CDR3 size: 16 residues. Unmatched junction bases numbered 13, after V lost 5 bases and J lost 5 bases. The full variable domain, completed using reference TRBV2 and TRBJ2-5, is EPEVTQTPSHQVTQMGQEVILRCVPISNHLYFYWYRQILGQKVEFLVSFYNNEISEKSEIFDDQFSVERPDGSNFTLKIRSTKLEDSAMYFCASSSKRESSEETQYFGPGTRLLVL.

The rearrangement links TRBV2 to TRBJ2-5; TRBD1 or TRBD2 may be the D gene (5 bases each). V was shortened by 3 bases and J by 5 bases, with 19 bases between the two germline ends. Germline CDR1 and CDR2: SNHLY and FYNNEI. This CDR3 contains 16 residues. The CDR3 nucleotides read TGTGCCAGCAGTGAGGGGGACCAGCCCCTGGGGGAGACCCAGTACTTC. This encodes CASSEGDQPLGETQYF.

The chain joins TRBV7-9 to TRBJ1-5; D is ambiguous. The V end lost 1 base, the J end lost 6 bases, and 4 bases lay between the germline ends. CDR3 size: 12 residues. Germline values: CDR1 SEHNR, CDR2 FQNEAQ (reference sequence). The CDR3 region has the DNA TGTGCCAGCAGCTTAGATAGTCAGCCCCAGCATTTT. Its translation is CASSLDSQPQHF.

The CDR3 region is CAWELTGNGYTF. The CDR3 coding sequence is TGTGCCTGGGAATTAACAGGTAATGGCTACACCTTC. The V gene is TRBV30, the J gene TRBJ1-2, with TRBD1 as a possible D gene (5 bases). Deletions cut 5 bases from V and 6 bases from J, with 13 bases between. Germline V gene sequence: CDR1 GTSNPN, CDR2 SVGIG (reference sequence). The CDR3 sequence is 12 residues long. The entire variable domain, with the rest obtained from reference TRBV30 and TRBJ1-2, is as follows: SQTIHQWPATLVQPVGSPLSLECTVEGTSNPNLYWYRQAAGRGLQLLFYSVGIGQISSEVPQNLSASRPQDRQFILSSKKLLLSDSGFYLCAWELTGNGYTFGSGTRLTVV.

The rearrangement uses TRBV6-4 and TRBJ2-1, with D hard to call. Trimming left V 3 bases short and J 6 bases short, with 9 bases between. The CDR3 is 13 residues long. CDR1 is MRHNA and CDR2 is SNTAGT in the germline V gene. The CDR3 reads CASSESETNEQFF. The CDR3 DNA is TGTGCCAGCAGTGAATCCGAGACCAATGAGCAGTTCTTC.

The chain combines TRBV2 with TRBJ2-7, with 8 positions matching TRBD2. The germline V gene encodes CDR1 SNHLY and CDR2 FYNNEI. This CDR3 has 15 amino acids. V dropped 2 bases and J dropped 3; count of bases not matched to a gene: 6. CDR3 protein: CASSEQASGLYEQYF. The CDR3, as DNA: TGTGCCAGCAGTGAACAGGCTAGCGGGCTCTACGAGCAGTACTTC.

The V gene is TRBV5-1, the J gene TRBJ2-5, with D perhaps TRBD1 or TRBD2 (5 bases each). In germline, CDR1 is SGHRS, CDR2 YFSETQ. The CDR3 sequence is 13 residues long. V was trimmed by 0 bases and J by 4 bases, leaving 7 bases between them. In DNA, the CDR3 is TGCGCCAGCAGCTTGGCCGGGACAGAGACCCAGTACTTC. Its translation: CASSLAGTETQYF.

CDR3 coding DNA: TGTGCCACCCTTGAGAGGGAGGCGGGCGAGCAGTACTTC. Protein sequence: CATLEREAGEQYF. The chain employs TRBV19 and TRBJ2-7, with a weak D call TRBD2 (6 bases). This CDR3 has 13 amino acids. V gave up 10 bases and J gave up 6 bases, with 19 bases separating them. CDR1 is LNHDA, CDR2 SQIVND, per germline (reference sequence).

This sequence joins TRBV6-4 and TRBJ2-3, with D possibly being TRBD2 (7 bases). This CDR3 is 15 amino acids long. The germline gives CDR1 MRHNA, CDR2 SNTAGT. Trimming shortened V by 2 bases and J by 0 bases, and 9 bases separated the two germline ends. CDR3 bases: TGTGCCAGCAGTGACGGGGGGGGCAGCACAGATACGCAGTATTTT. Encoded protein: CASSDGGGSTDTQYF.

The V call is TRBV27, the J call TRBJ1-2; possible D gene TRBD1, 5 bases. The V and J ends lost 3 bases and 8 bases respectively, with 13 bases between them. Germline V gene lookup returns CDR1 MNHEY and CDR2 SMNVEV (reference sequence). The CDR3 runs 13 residues. CDR3 bases: TGTGCCAGCAGTTTCCGGGGGTATAGCGGCTACACCTTC. Protein product: CASSFRGYSGYTF.

There are a few counts of this clone. V is TRBV6-6 and J is TRBJ2-7, with 11 positions matching TRBD1. After removal of 5 bases from V and 4 bases from J, the junction contained 4 bases not matched to a gene. The CDR3 covers 14 residues. The germline gives CDR1 MNHNY, CDR2 SVGAGI (reference sequence). The CDR3 reads CASSTGTGGYEQYF. In DNA form, the CDR3 reads TGTGCCAGCAGTACCGGGACAGGGGGTTACGAGCAGTACTTC.